The sequence of this T cell receptor (beta chain) was determined in a study of early T cells in non-severe SARS-CoV-2 infection. Study context: Unsorted whole blood bulk RNA was sequenced, with unpaired chains. General study points: There was a bias toward anti-spike CD8 responses in VDJdb matching, which missed private and CD4 specificities.

Each single cDNA molecule received a unique molecular identifier. MiXCR was run by TCRdb on the 5' RACE reads, yielding one entry per CDR3 protein. Altogether over 30,000 distinct CDR3 sequences are present, around 7% being singletons, with the ten largest covering 13%. The sample holds a few counts of this clonotype. Its antigen is currently unknown. Germline V gene lookup returns CDR1 SQVTM and CDR2 ANQGSEA. This CDR3 comprises 13 residues. The V end was cut by 2 bases, the J end by 8 bases, with 13 bases between. The chain couples TRBV29-1 to TRBJ2-1; no clear D gene. This sequence originates from an adult who was a healthcare worker with PCR-confirmed SARS-CoV-2 infection or an uninfected control (not recorded which). The sample consisted of whole blood, taken at baseline. DNA for the CDR3: TGCAGCGTTGAACCGTTGAAACGCGATGAGCAGTTCTTC. Its translation: CSVEPLKRDEQFF.